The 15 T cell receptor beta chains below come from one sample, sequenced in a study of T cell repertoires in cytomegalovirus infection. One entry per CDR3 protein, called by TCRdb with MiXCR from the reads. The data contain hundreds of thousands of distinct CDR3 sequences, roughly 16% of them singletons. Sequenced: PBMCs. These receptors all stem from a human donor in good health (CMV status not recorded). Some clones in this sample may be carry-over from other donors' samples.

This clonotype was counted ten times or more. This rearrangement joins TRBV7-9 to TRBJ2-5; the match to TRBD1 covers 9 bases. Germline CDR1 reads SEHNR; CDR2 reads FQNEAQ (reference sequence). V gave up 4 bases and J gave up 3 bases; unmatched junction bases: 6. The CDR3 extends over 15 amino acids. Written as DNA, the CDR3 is TGTGCCAGCAGCTCCCGGGACAGGGTAGAAGAGACCCAGTACTTC. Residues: CASSSRDRVEETQYF.

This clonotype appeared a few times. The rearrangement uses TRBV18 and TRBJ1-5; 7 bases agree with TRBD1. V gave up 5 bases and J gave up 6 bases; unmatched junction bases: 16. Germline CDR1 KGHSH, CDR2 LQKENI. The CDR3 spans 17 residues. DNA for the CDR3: TGTGCCAGCTCAGTATCCGGAACCGGGACAGACATTCAGCCCCAGCATTTT. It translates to CASSVSGTGTDIQPQHF.

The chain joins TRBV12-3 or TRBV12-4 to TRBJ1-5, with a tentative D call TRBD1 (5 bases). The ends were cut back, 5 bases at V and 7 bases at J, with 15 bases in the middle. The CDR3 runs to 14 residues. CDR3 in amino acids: CASSGDAGGQPQHF. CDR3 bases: TGTGCCAGCAGTGGGGACGCAGGAGGACAGCCCCAGCATTTT.

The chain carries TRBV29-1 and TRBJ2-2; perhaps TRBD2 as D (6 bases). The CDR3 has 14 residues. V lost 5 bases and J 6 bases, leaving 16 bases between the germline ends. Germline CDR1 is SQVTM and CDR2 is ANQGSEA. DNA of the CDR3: TGCAGCGTTCCAAAGGCGGGGCGGGCCGGGGAGCTGTTTTTT. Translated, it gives CSVPKAGRAGELFF.

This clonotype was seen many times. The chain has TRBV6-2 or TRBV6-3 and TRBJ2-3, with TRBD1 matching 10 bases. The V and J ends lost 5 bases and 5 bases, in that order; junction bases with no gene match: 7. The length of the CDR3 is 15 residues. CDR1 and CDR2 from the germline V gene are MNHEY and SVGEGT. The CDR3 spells CASSDRGPLGDTQYF. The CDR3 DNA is TGTGCCAGCAGTGACAGGGGGCCGTTGGGAGATACGCAGTATTTT.

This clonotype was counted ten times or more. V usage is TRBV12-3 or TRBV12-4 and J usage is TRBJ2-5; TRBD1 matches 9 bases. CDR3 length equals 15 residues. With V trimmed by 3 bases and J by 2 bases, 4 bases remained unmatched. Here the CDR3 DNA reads TGTGCCAGCAGTTTTAACGGACAGGGGCAAGAGACCCAGTACTTC. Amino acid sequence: CASSFNGQGQETQYF.

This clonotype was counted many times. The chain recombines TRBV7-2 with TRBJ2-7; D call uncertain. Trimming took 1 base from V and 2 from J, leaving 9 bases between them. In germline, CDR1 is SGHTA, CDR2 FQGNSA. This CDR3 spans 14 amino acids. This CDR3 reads CASSLDDNPYEQYF. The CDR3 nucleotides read TGTGCCAGCAGCTTAGACGACAACCCCTACGAGCAGTACTTC.

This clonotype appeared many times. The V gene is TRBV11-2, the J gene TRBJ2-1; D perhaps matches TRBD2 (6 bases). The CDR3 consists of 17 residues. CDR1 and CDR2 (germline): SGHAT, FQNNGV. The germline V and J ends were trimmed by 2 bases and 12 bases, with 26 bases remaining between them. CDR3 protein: CASSLPGLAGNYQRQFF. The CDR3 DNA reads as TGTGCCAGCAGCTTACCCGGTCTGGCGGGGAATTATCAGAGGCAGTTCTTC.

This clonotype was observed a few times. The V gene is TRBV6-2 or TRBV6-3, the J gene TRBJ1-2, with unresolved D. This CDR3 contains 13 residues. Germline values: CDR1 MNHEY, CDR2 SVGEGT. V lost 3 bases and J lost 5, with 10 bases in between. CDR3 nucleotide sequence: TGTGCCAGCAGTTATGCAGAAGTGTATGGCTACACCTTC. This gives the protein CASSYAEVYGYTF.

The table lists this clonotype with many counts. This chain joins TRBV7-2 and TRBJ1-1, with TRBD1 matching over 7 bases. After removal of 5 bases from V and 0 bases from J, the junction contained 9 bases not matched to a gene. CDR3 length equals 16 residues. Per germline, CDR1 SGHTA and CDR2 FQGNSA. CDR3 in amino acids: CASSPRATGLNTEAFF. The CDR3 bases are TGTGCCAGCAGCCCGCGAGCGACAGGGTTGAACACTGAAGCTTTCTTT.

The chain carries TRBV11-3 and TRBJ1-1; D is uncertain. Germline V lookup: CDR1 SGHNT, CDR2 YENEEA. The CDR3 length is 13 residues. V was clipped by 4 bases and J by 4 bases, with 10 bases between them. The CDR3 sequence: CASSSGDTTEAFF. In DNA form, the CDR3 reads TGTGCCAGCAGCTCCGGAGATACCACTGAAGCTTTCTTT. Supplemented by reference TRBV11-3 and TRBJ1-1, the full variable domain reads EAGVVQSPRYKIIEKKQPVAFWCNPISGHNTLYWYLQNLGQGPELLIRYENEEAVDDSQLPKDRFSAERLKGVDSTLKIQPAELGDSAVYLCASSSGDTTEAFFGQGTRLTVV.

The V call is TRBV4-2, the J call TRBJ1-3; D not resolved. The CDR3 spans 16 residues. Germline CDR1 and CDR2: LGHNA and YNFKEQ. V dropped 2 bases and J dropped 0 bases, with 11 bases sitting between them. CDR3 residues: CASSQTITSSGNTIYF. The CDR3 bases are TGTGCCAGCAGCCAAACCATCACCTCCTCTGGAAACACCATATATTTT.

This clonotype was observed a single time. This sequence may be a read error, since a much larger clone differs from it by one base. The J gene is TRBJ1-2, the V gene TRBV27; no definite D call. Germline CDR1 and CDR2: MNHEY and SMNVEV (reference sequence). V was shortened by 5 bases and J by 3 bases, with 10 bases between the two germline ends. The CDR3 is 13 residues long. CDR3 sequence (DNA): TGTGCCAGCAGTCCGGACGGCTACTATGGCTACACCTTC. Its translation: CASSPDGYYGYTF.

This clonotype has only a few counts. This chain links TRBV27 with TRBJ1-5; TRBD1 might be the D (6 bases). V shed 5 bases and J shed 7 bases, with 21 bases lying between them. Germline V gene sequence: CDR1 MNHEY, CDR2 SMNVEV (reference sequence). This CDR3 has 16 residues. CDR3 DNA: TGTGCCAGCAGTCCCGAGCGAGGGGGGCCGCACCAGCCCCAGCATTTT. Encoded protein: CASSPERGGPHQPQHF.

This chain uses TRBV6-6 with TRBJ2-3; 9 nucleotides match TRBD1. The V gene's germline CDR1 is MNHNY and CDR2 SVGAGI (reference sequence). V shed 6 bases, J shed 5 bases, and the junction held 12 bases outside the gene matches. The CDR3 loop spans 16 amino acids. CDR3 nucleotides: TGTGCCAGCAGCTACGGGACAGGGAATCGGGGAGATACGCAGTATTTT. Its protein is CASSYGTGNRGDTQYF.